This TCR beta chain was sequenced in a study of blood T cell repertoires in COVID-19. About the research overall: From T cells, B-cell-depleted T cells, or PBMCs came the material, which was cDNA or gDNA.

The CDR3 extends over 12 amino acids. Germline CDR1 is MNHNY and CDR2 is SVGAGI (reference sequence). V was shortened by 5 bases and J by 6 bases, with 11 bases between the two germline ends. In the original analysis: Amplification of reference gene primers provided the estimated nucleated cell counts. Only in-frame clones appear in the TCRdb table, and some are missing; sequencing was by immunoSEQ multiplex PCR. The V and J calls and the clone size are those of that table, but D and trimming were determined from the DNA. The sample lists about 100,000 clones, 90% to 95% occurring once. This clone was counted between two and nine times.

Sequencing was done on a sample of peripheral blood. This receptor was taken from a man aged 60 to 69 with acute or convalescent COVID-19. The gene calls are TRBV6-6 and TRBJ2-7; weak D call: TRBD2 (5 bases). The CDR3 nucleotides are TGTGCCAGCAGTCGCCCTCGGGGCGAGCAGTACTTC. It specifies CASSRPRGEQYF.